This paragraph reports one T cell receptor beta chain. This clonotype occurred a few times. It has no known antigen specificity. No base qualities exist here, and no much larger clone lies one base off it. Trimming removed 5 bases from V and 6 bases from J, leaving 17 bases between the germline ends. The germline V gene (reference sequence) provides CDR1 DFQATT and CDR2 SNEGSKA. The CDR3 runs 13 amino acids, cysteine and phenylalanine included. Kept here is only the CDR3 DNA, which spans 39 bases and is read in frame from base 1. This specimen comes from a study of response to subunit inactivated influenza vaccine (dated 2018 in TCRdb). About the full investigation: Deep quantitative profiling of the T cell receptor repertoire was used in the study to follow responses to a trivalent subunit inactivated influenza vaccine.

Study-wide conclusions, independent of this receptor: The authors suggested that each seasonal influenza vaccination may recruit only a limited number of new T cells.

Libraries came from RT-PCR. TCRdb lists the instrument as Illumina HiSeq 2500. In TCRdb, the public reads were trimmed at Q25 with fastp and aligned with MiXCR, with productive beta chains retained. Every entry covers one CDR3 protein and lists the most common genes and DNA from its rows. For this sample the table gives approximately 700,000 distinct CDR3 sequences, of which around 16% were detected only once. Approximately 10% of the sample lies in the top ten. Here the chain combines TRBV20-1 and TRBJ2-7; TRBD1 is perhaps the D gene, given 6 matching bases. This receptor was identified in a man over 45 who received an inactivated influenza vaccine. Donor details come from another sample of the same person, matched by shared clones. Specimen: PBMCs from blood, collected about 11 days after vaccination. The nucleotides are TGCAGTGCTCGCCGGACAGCTATGGGCGAGCAGTACTTC. The encoded protein is CSARRTAMGEQYF.